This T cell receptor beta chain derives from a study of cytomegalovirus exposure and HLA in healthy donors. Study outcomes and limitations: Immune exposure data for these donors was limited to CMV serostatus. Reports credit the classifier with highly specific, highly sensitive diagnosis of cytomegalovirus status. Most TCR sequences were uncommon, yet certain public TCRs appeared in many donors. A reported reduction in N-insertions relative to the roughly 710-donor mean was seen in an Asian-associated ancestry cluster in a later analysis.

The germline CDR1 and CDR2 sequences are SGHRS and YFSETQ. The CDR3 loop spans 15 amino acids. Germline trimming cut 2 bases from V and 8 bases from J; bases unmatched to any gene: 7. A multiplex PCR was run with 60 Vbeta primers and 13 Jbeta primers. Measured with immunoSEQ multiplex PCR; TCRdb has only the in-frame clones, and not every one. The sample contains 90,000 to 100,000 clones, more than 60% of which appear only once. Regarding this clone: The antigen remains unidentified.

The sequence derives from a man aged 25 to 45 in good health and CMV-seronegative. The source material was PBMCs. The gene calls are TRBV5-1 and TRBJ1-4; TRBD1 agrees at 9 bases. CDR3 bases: TGCGCCAGCAGCTTTAGACAGGGGGTCCAGGAAAAACTGTTTTTT. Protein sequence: CASSFRQGVQEKLFF.